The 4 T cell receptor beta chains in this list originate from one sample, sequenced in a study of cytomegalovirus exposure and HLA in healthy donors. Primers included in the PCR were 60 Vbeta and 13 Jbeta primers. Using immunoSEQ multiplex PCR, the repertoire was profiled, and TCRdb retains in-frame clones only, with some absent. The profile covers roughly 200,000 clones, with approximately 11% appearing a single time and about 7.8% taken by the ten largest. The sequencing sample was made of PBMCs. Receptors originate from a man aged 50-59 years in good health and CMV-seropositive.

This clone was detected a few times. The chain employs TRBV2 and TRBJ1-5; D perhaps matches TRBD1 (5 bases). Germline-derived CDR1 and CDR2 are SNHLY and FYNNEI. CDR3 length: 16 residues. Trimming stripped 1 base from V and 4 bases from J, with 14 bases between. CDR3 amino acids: CASSEGGRRGNQPQHF. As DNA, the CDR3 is TGTGCCAGCAGTGAAGGGGGGAGGCGAGGGAATCAGCCCCAGCATTTT. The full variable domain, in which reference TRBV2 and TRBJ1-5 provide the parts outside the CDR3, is EPEVTQTPSHQVTQMGQEVILRCVPISNHLYFYWYRQILGQKVEFLVSFYNNEISEKSEIFDDQFSVERPDGSNFTLKIRSTKLEDSAMYFCASSEGGRRGNQPQHFGDGTRLSIL.

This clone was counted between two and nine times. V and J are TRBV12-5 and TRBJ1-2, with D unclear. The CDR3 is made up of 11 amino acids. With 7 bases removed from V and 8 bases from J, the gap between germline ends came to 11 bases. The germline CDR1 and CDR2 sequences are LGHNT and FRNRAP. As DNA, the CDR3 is TGTGCTAGTGCCCGTCTAGGCGGCTACACCTTC. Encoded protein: CASARLGGYTF.

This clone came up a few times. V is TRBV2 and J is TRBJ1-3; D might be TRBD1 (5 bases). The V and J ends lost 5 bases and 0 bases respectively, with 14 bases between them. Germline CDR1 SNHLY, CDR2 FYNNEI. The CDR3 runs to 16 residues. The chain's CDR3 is CASSPNRPSSGNTIYF. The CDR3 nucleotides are TGTGCCAGCAGTCCTAACAGGCCCTCCTCTGGAAACACCATATATTTT.

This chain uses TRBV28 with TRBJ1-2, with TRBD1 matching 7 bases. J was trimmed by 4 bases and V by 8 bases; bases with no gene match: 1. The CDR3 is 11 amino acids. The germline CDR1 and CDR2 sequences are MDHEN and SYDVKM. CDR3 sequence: CASGTAYGYTF. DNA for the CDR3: TGTGCCAGCGGGACAGCCTATGGCTACACCTTC.